This passage covers 3 T cell receptor beta chains from one sample sequenced in a study of blood T cell repertoires in COVID-19. Some clones are missing from TCRdb's copy, which holds only in-frame ones; the method was immunoSEQ multiplex PCR. The repertoire holds around 300,000 clones, with 85% as singletons. Sequenced input: PBMCs or T cells enriched from blood (not recorded which). The receptor set was obtained from a woman aged 45-65 years who had recovered from COVID-19.

The V gene is TRBV5-4, the J gene TRBJ2-5; possibly TRBD2 for D (6 bases). The V gene lost 4 bases and the J gene lost 7 bases, with 17 bases spanning the gap. CDR1 is SGHNT, CDR2 YYREEE, per germline (reference sequence). The CDR3 runs 14 residues. The CDR3 sequence: CASSLTAVGGTQYF. The CDR3 bases are TGTGCCAGCAGCCTGACTGCCGTGGGAGGGACCCAGTACTTC.

The CDR3 nucleotides are TGTGCCAGCAGCTTATGGCAGTCCTCTGGAAACACCATATATTTT. As protein: CASSLWQSSGNTIYF. V usage is TRBV7-8 and J usage is TRBJ1-3; the D is unclear. The CDR3 is 15 amino acids. The germline V gene encodes CDR1 SGHVS and CDR2 FQNEAQ. Trimming removed 2 bases from V and 0 bases from J, with 8 bases in between.

The chain recombines TRBV24-1 with TRBJ1-2; 8 bases map to TRBD1. The CDR3 runs 16 residues. V dropped 4 bases and J dropped 0; count of bases not matched to a gene: 6. Looked up from germline, CDR1 is KGHDR and CDR2 is SFDVKD. The CDR3 is CATSETDRGPNYGYTF. Here the CDR3 DNA reads TGTGCCACCAGTGAAACAGACAGGGGACCTAACTATGGCTACACCTTC.